This TCR beta chain derives from a study of identical twins. V lost 5 bases to trimming and J lost 2 bases, with 14 bases between them. This CDR3 region has 15 residues. Germline V gives CDR1 SEHNR, CDR2 FQNEAQ (reference sequence). One entry per CDR3 protein results from TCRdb running MiXCR on the 5' RACE reads. The table records roughly 350,000 distinct CDR3 sequences, around 12% of them present only once. The same data also contributed to another study, on yellow fever vaccine responses in identical twins.

The chain links TRBV7-9 to TRBJ2-3, with D perhaps TRBD2 (6 bases). This receptor was obtained from a woman younger than 30 in good health. The sequenced material came from CD8+ T cells sorted from blood. CDR3 in amino acids: CASSPPGLITDTQYF. The CDR3 DNA reads TGTGCCAGCAGCCCCCCGGGACTTATCACAGATACGCAGTATTTT.